This note documents a single TCR beta chain sequence. Its antigen is unidentified. Assay: immunoSEQ multiplex PCR; the TCRdb copy retains only in-frame clones and omits some. The sample contains 50,000 or so clones, roughly 85% of which appear only once. Germline assignment: CDR1 LGHNA and CDR2 YNFKEQ. The CDR3 totals 16 residues. Trimming removed 2 bases at V and 8 bases at J, with 19 bases between. This sample is part of a study of OX40 agonist ivuxolimab in advanced cancers. Study observations and caveats: Among some nonresponders, normalized T-cell clonal expansion was also low.

The chain links TRBV4-2 to TRBJ2-1; D gene uncertain. This clonotype originated in an adult with an advanced solid tumor such as melanoma, head and neck, liver or kidney cancer. Sequenced here: CD4+ or CD8+ T cells sorted from blood, sampled in a trial of the OX40 agonist ivuxolimab. DNA for the CDR3: TGTGCCAGCAGCCAACGCGATAGGTTGGAGTTCGATGAGCAGTTCTTC. Protein product: CASSQRDRLEFDEQFF.